A selection of T cell receptor beta chains follows, all from one sample in a study of blood T cell repertoires in COVID-19. TCRdb keeps only in-frame clones here, not all; method: immunoSEQ multiplex PCR. The sample consists of 100,000 to 120,000 clones, roughly 76% of them appearing once. The material sequenced was peripheral blood. All receptors come from a woman aged 60 to 75 with acute or convalescent COVID-19. The CDR3 runs from the conserved cysteine through the conserved F or W. Fields, in order: clone size, V gene, J gene, D gene, CDR3 DNA, CDR3 protein. A D gene is named only where the DNA matches it firmly. Not every row has a clone size; where given, it reads once, few, many or a size class.

clone_size: NA; v_call: TRBV29-1; j_call: TRBJ1-1; d_call: TRBD1; cdr3_nt: TGCAGCGTTCACAGGGGGCGGACTGAAGCTTTCTTT; cdr3_aa: CSVHRGRTEAFF
clone_size: NA; v_call: TRBV7-3; j_call: TRBJ2-2; d_call: NA; cdr3_nt: TGTGCCAGCAGCTTAATGAGATGGACCGGGGAGCTGTTTTTT; cdr3_aa: CASSLMRWTGELFF
clone_size: NA; v_call: TRBV30; j_call: TRBJ1-5; d_call: TRBD1; cdr3_nt: TGTGCCTGGACAGGGGGTTCGGATCAGCCCCAGCATTTT; cdr3_aa: CAWTGGSDQPQHF
clone_size: many; v_call: TRBV2; j_call: TRBJ2-2; d_call: TRBD2; cdr3_nt: TGTGCCAGCAGTCCCGGGGGGGTTGTCGCCGGGGAGCTGTTTTTT; cdr3_aa: CASSPGGVVAGELFF
clone_size: NA; v_call: TRBV7-9; j_call: TRBJ1-4; d_call: TRBD1; cdr3_nt: TGTGCCAGCAGCCGGGACAGCCTAAATGAAAAACTGTTTTTT; cdr3_aa: CASSRDSLNEKLFF
clone_size: few; v_call: TRBV11-2; j_call: TRBJ1-2; d_call: NA; cdr3_nt: TGTGCCAGCAGCAGAGAGGGGGAGGGCTACACCTTC; cdr3_aa: CASSREGEGYTF
clone_size: NA; v_call: TRBV11-2; j_call: TRBJ1-1; d_call: NA; cdr3_nt: TGTGCCAGCACACCTTTGGGAGGGAACACTGAAGCTTTCTTT; cdr3_aa: CASTPLGGNTEAFF
clone_size: NA; v_call: TRBV7-3; j_call: TRBJ1-6; d_call: TRBD1; cdr3_nt: TGTGCCAGCAGCGCACAGGGGGGAAATAATTCACCCCTCCACTTT; cdr3_aa: CASSAQGGNNSPLHF
clone_size: NA; v_call: TRBV18; j_call: TRBJ2-1; d_call: NA; cdr3_nt: TGTGCCAGCTCACCGAAGTCTAGCGCCGGCTCCTACAATGAGCAGTTCTTC; cdr3_aa: CASSPKSSAGSYNEQFF
clone_size: NA; v_call: TRBV7-9; j_call: TRBJ1-2; d_call: NA; cdr3_nt: TGTGCCAGCAGAAGAAGACGTAGGGAGGACTATGGCTACACCTTC; cdr3_aa: CASRRRRREDYGYTF
clone_size: medium-sized; v_call: TRBV7-9; j_call: TRBJ1-4; d_call: NA; cdr3_nt: TGTGCCAGCAAGACAGATGCAACTAATGAAAAACTGTTTTTT; cdr3_aa: CASKTDATNEKLFF
clone_size: NA; v_call: TRBV7-9; j_call: TRBJ2-1; d_call: NA; cdr3_nt: TGTGCCAGCAGAGATATCGGCGGCCATGCCTACAATGAGCAGTTCTTC; cdr3_aa: CASRDIGGHAYNEQFF
clone_size: NA; v_call: TRBV3-1/TRBV3-2; j_call: TRBJ2-3; d_call: TRBD2; cdr3_nt: TGTGCCAGCAGACTTACTAGCGGTTCCACAGATACGCAGTATTTT; cdr3_aa: CASRLTSGSTDTQYF
clone_size: NA; v_call: TRBV30; j_call: TRBJ2-1; d_call: TRBD2; cdr3_nt: TGTGCCTGGACCATAGCGGGGGCTTACAATGAGCAGTTCTTC; cdr3_aa: CAWTIAGAYNEQFF
clone_size: NA; v_call: TRBV18; j_call: TRBJ2-6; d_call: TRBD1; cdr3_nt: TGTGCCAGCTCACTCAGCCAGGGGGCTGGGGCCAACGTCCTGACTTTC; cdr3_aa: CASSLSQGAGANVLTF
clone_size: NA; v_call: TRBV18; j_call: TRBJ1-2; d_call: TRBD1; cdr3_nt: TGTGCCAGCTCACCACGGGACAGGGGAGATGGCTACACCTTC; cdr3_aa: CASSPRDRGDGYTF
clone_size: few; v_call: TRBV2; j_call: TRBJ1-5; d_call: TRBD1; cdr3_nt: TGTGCCAGCAGTGGACAGGGGAGCAATCAGCCCCAGCATTTT; cdr3_aa: CASSGQGSNQPQHF
clone_size: NA; v_call: TRBV7-2; j_call: TRBJ1-5; d_call: NA; cdr3_nt: TGTGCCAGCAGCAGAAGGACAGATAGCAATCAGCCCCAGCATTTT; cdr3_aa: CASSRRTDSNQPQHF
clone_size: NA; v_call: TRBV5-1; j_call: TRBJ1-2; d_call: TRBD1; cdr3_nt: TGCGCCAGCAGCTTGGGAGACAGGGGGCGCGATGGCTACACCTTC; cdr3_aa: CASSLGDRGRDGYTF
clone_size: NA; v_call: TRBV24-1; j_call: TRBJ1-2; d_call: NA; cdr3_nt: TGTGCCACCAGTAGAGGGAATGGCTACACCTTC; cdr3_aa: CATSRGNGYTF
clone_size: NA; v_call: TRBV6-6; j_call: TRBJ1-2; d_call: NA; cdr3_nt: TGTGCCAGCGCCCTTCGGGGGGAAACCAATGGCTACACCTTC; cdr3_aa: CASALRGETNGYTF
clone_size: NA; v_call: TRBV6-5; j_call: TRBJ2-1; d_call: TRBD1; cdr3_nt: TGTGCCAGCGGACAGGGCCCCAATGAGCAGTTCTTC; cdr3_aa: CASGQGPNEQFF
clone_size: NA; v_call: TRBV4-2; j_call: TRBJ2-1; d_call: TRBD2; cdr3_nt: TGTGCCAGCAGCCCAGGTAGCGGGGGGGCCGCCTACAATGAGCAGTTCTTC; cdr3_aa: CASSPGSGGAAYNEQFF
clone_size: NA; v_call: TRBV7-2; j_call: TRBJ2-7; d_call: TRBD1; cdr3_nt: TGTGCCAGCAGCGCGGGTCTCGGGACAGTCGACGAGCAGTACTTC; cdr3_aa: CASSAGLGTVDEQYF
clone_size: NA; v_call: TRBV2; j_call: TRBJ1-2; d_call: NA; cdr3_nt: TGTGCCAGCATCCGCGATAGTGTCGGTGGCTACACCTTC; cdr3_aa: CASIRDSVGGYTF
clone_size: NA; v_call: TRBV12-3/TRBV12-4; j_call: TRBJ2-7; d_call: TRBD2; cdr3_nt: TGTGCCAGCTCAACTAGCGGGGGGGTCGAGCAGTACTTC; cdr3_aa: CASSTSGGVEQYF
clone_size: NA; v_call: TRBV7-2; j_call: TRBJ1-1; d_call: TRBD1; cdr3_nt: TGTGCCAGCAGCGTACAGACAGGGATGGGGACTGAAGCTTTCTTT; cdr3_aa: CASSVQTGMGTEAFF
clone_size: NA; v_call: TRBV28; j_call: TRBJ1-1; d_call: NA; cdr3_nt: TGTGCCAGCAGTTTACGACTTAACACTGAAGCTTTCTTT; cdr3_aa: CASSLRLNTEAFF
clone_size: NA; v_call: TRBV18; j_call: TRBJ1-1; d_call: NA; cdr3_nt: TGTGCCAGCTCGCCAGCCAGGGACACTGAAGCTTTCTTT; cdr3_aa: CASSPARDTEAFF
clone_size: few; v_call: TRBV4-3; j_call: TRBJ1-6; d_call: TRBD1; cdr3_nt: TGCGCCAGCAGCCAAGTCCACGGGACAGGGTATTCACCCCTCCACTTT; cdr3_aa: CASSQVHGTGYSPLHF
clone_size: NA; v_call: TRBV4-1; j_call: TRBJ1-2; d_call: NA; cdr3_nt: TGCGCCAGCAGCCAAGTTCGGGACTATGGCTACACCTTC; cdr3_aa: CASSQVRDYGYTF
clone_size: many; v_call: TRBV2; j_call: TRBJ1-5; d_call: NA; cdr3_nt: TGTGCCAGCAGGCGAACAGGCAATCAGCCCCAGCATTTT; cdr3_aa: CASRRTGNQPQHF
clone_size: NA; v_call: TRBV4-3; j_call: TRBJ2-5; d_call: TRBD2; cdr3_nt: TGCGCCAGCAGCCAAGGCGTGGGACTAGGGGAGACCCAGTACTTC; cdr3_aa: CASSQGVGLGETQYF
clone_size: NA; v_call: TRBV23-1; j_call: TRBJ2-7; d_call: NA; cdr3_nt: TGCGCCAGCAGTGAGTTAAGGTACTTC; cdr3_aa: CASSELRYF
clone_size: NA; v_call: TRBV19; j_call: TRBJ2-3; d_call: NA; cdr3_nt: TGTGCCAGTAGTTTGCTGCTCACTAGCACAGATACGCAGTATTTT; cdr3_aa: CASSLLLTSTDTQYF
clone_size: NA; v_call: TRBV7-3; j_call: TRBJ2-3; d_call: NA; cdr3_nt: TGTGCCAGCAGCTCTGTAGGGGGTATAGATACGCAGTATTTT; cdr3_aa: CASSSVGGIDTQYF
clone_size: NA; v_call: TRBV5-6; j_call: TRBJ1-1; d_call: NA; cdr3_nt: TGTGCCAGCAGCGGGATTACAGGGAACACTGAAGCTTTCTTT; cdr3_aa: CASSGITGNTEAFF
clone_size: many; v_call: TRBV7-9; j_call: TRBJ1-6; d_call: TRBD1; cdr3_nt: TGTGCCAGCAGCTTGGGACAGGGCGTTTCACCCCTCCACTTT; cdr3_aa: CASSLGQGVSPLHF
clone_size: NA; v_call: TRBV5-4; j_call: TRBJ1-3; d_call: TRBD1; cdr3_nt: TGTGCCAGCAGCTTGACAGGGGGGGACACCATATATTTT; cdr3_aa: CASSLTGGDTIYF
clone_size: NA; v_call: TRBV5-5; j_call: TRBJ2-5; d_call: NA; cdr3_nt: TGTGCCAGCAGACCTGGACAGATTCAAGAGACCCAGTACTTC; cdr3_aa: CASRPGQIQETQYF
clone_size: NA; v_call: TRBV28; j_call: TRBJ1-2; d_call: TRBD1; cdr3_nt: TGTGCCAGCAGTCCAAATGACAGGGTGAGAGGCTACACCTTC; cdr3_aa: CASSPNDRVRGYTF
clone_size: NA; v_call: TRBV2; j_call: TRBJ2-3; d_call: TRBD2; cdr3_nt: TGTGCCAGCAGTCAGGGACTAGCGGGGGTCGATACGCAGTATTTT; cdr3_aa: CASSQGLAGVDTQYF
clone_size: few; v_call: TRBV7-9; j_call: TRBJ1-2; d_call: TRBD1; cdr3_nt: TGTGCCAGCAGCCCGACAGGGGGAGGCTACACCTTC; cdr3_aa: CASSPTGGGYTF
clone_size: NA; v_call: TRBV10-3; j_call: TRBJ2-7; d_call: TRBD1; cdr3_nt: TGTGCCATCAGTCGGACAGGGGTGGCATCGGGGCAGTACTTC; cdr3_aa: CAISRTGVASGQYF
clone_size: few; v_call: TRBV5-1; j_call: TRBJ2-1; d_call: TRBD2; cdr3_nt: TGCGCCAGCCGGACTAGCGAGTACAATGAGCAGTTCTTC; cdr3_aa: CASRTSEYNEQFF
clone_size: NA; v_call: TRBV19; j_call: TRBJ1-2; d_call: NA; cdr3_nt: TGTGCCAGTAGTATCCCTTTGGCACACTATGGCTACACCTTC; cdr3_aa: CASSIPLAHYGYTF